This T cell receptor (beta chain) was retrieved from a study of PD-L1 blockade in urothelial cancer. The CDR3 is 13 residues long. CDR1 is PRHDT, CDR2 FYEKMQ, per germline (reference sequence). With V trimmed by 5 bases and J by 5 bases, 5 bases remained unmatched. Patients were living with locally advanced or metastatic urothelial carcinoma. Every patient provided from 1 to 8 samples, collected pretreatment and on-treatment. General study findings and limits: When measured at 3 weeks, tumor-associated blood clones expanded more in durable-benefit patients.

Repertoires were generated with immunoSEQ multiplex PCR, while TCRdb's copy carries only in-frame clones and drops some. The sample lists 55,000 to 70,000 clones; over 75% were seen once. As to this clone: Its antigen is undetermined.

This chain links TRBV13 with TRBJ1-2; the match to TRBD1 covers 7 bases. The TCR comes from a man in his sixties or seventies with urothelial cancer. This sample comprised PBMCs, obtained around atezolizumab (anti-PD-L1) treatment. The CDR3 sequence is CASSRQGGYGYTF. The CDR3 DNA sequence: TGTGCCAGCAGCCGACAGGGCGGTTATGGCTACACCTTC.